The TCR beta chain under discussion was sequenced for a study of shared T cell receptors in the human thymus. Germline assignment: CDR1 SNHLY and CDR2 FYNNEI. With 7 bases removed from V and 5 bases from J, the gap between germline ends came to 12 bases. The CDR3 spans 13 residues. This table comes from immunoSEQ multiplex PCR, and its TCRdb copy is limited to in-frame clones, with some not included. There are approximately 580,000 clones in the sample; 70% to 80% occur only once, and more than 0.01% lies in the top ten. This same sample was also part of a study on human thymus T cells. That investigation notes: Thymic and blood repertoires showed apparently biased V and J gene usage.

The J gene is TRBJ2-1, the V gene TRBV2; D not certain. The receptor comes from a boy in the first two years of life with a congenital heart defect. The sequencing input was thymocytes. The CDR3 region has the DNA TGTGCCAGCACCATGCATGGCCACAATGAGCAGTTCTTC. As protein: CASTMHGHNEQFF.